This record concerns one T cell receptor beta chain sequence. The antigen remains unidentified. TCRdb's table, derived via immunoSEQ multiplex PCR, lists solely in-frame clones and lacks some. The table lists 75,000 to 95,000 clones, about 89% of them singletons. This record belongs to a study of identifying expanded T cells in peripheral blood. Whole-study findings and limits: Across healthy donors, higher total template counts meant significantly greater approximately two-week count variance. Over approximately two and four weeks, about 17 and 20 clones changed, versus around 1.2 between replicates.

The CDR3 sequence is 13 residues long. V was cut by 7 bases and J by 1 base, with 10 bases left in between. Germline CDR1 is SGHKS and CDR2 is YYEKEE (reference sequence). No infections or other immune events were documented during collection. Sequencing was carried out using blood. The V call is TRBV5-5, the J call TRBJ2-3; D gene uncertain. The TCR originated in a person aged 18 to 75 in good health. The CDR3 sequence is CASLRPGTDTQYF. The DNA for the CDR3 is TGTGCCAGCCTCCGCCCGGGCACAGATACGCAGTATTTT.